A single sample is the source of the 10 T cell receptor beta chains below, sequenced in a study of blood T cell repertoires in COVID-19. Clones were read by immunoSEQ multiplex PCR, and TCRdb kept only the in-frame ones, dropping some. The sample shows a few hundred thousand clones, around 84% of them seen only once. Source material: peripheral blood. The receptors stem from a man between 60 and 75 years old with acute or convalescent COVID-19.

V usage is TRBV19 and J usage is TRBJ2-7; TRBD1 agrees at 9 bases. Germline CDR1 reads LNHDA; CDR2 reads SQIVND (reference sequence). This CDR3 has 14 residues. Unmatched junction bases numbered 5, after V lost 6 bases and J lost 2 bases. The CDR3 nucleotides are TGTGCCAGTAGCGCCGGGACAGGGCCCTACGAGCAGTACTTC. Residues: CASSAGTGPYEQYF.

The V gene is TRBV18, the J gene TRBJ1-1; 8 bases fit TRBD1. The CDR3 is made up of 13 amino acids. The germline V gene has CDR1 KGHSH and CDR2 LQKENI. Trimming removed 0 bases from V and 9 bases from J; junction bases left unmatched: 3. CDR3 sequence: CASSPPGQGKAFF. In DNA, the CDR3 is TGTGCCAGCTCACCACCCGGACAGGGAAAAGCTTTCTTT.

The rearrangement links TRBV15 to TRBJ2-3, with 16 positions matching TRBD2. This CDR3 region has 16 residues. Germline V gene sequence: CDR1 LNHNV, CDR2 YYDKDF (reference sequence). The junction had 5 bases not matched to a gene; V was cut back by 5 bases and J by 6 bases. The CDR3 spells CATSVGTSGGVDTQYF. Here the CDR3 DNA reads TGTGCCACCAGCGTGGGGACTAGCGGGGGGGTCGATACGCAGTATTTT.

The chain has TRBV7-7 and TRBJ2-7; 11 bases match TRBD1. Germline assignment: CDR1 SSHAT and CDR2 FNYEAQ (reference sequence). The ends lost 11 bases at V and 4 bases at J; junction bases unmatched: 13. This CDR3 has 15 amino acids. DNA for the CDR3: TGTGCCCCTACTCAGAGGACAGGGGGCCTGTACGAGCAGTACTTC. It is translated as CAPTQRTGGLYEQYF.

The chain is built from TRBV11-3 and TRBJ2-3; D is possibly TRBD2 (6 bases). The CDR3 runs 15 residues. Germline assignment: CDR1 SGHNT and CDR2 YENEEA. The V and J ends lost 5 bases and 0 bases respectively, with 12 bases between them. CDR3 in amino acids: CASSPGGGSTDTQYF. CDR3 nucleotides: TGTGCCAGCAGCCCCGGTGGGGGGAGCACAGATACGCAGTATTTT.

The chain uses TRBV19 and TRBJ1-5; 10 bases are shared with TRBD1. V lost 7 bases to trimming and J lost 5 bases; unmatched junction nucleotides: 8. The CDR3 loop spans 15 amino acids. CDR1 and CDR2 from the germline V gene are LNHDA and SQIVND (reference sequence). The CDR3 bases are TGTGCCAGTACCCCGGCCGGACAGGGGGATCAGCCCCAGCATTTT. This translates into CASTPAGQGDQPQHF.

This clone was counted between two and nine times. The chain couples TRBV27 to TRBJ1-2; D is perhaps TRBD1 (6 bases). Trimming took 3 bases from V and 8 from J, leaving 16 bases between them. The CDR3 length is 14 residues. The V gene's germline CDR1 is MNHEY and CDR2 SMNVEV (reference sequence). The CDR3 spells CASSFSRTVGGYTF. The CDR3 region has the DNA TGTGCCAGCAGTTTTTCCCGGACAGTGGGCGGCTACACCTTC.

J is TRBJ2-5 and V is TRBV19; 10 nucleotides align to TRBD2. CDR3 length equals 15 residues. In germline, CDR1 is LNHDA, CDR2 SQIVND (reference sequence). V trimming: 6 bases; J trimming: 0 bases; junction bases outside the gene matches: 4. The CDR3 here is CASRSSGGNQETQYF. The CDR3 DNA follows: TGTGCCAGTAGGTCTAGCGGGGGTAACCAAGAGACCCAGTACTTC.

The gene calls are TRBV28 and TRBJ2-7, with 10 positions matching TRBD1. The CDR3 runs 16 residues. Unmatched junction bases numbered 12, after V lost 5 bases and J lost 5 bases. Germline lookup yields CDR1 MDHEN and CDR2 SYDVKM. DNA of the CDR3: TGTGCCAGCAGTCAACGGGGGGGACAGGGGTTCAACGAGCAGTACTTC. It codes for CASSQRGGQGFNEQYF. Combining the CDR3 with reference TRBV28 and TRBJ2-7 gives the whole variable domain DVKVTQSSRYLVKRTGEKVFLECVQDMDHENMFWYRQDPGLGLRLIYFSYDVKMKEKGDIPEGYSVSREKKERFSLILESASTNQTSMYLCASSQRGGQGFNEQYFGPGTRLTVT.

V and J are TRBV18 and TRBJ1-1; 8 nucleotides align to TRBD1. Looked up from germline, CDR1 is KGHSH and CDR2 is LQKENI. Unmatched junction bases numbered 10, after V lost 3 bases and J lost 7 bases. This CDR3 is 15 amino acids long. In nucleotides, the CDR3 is TGTGCCAGCTCACCTTACGGACAGGGAGCCGATGAAGCTTTCTTT. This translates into CASSPYGQGADEAFF.